The sequence of this TCR beta chain was determined in a study of T cell responses to AZD1222 COVID-19 vaccine (dated by TCRdb to 2020 to 2022). With respect to the entire study: A total of just over 230 trial participants underwent TCR sequencing, of whom roughly 210 had received two doses of AZD1222 and some 26 had received two doses of the MenACWY control vaccine. Trial participants were enrolled by age into 18-55, 56-69 and 70-plus year subgroups, with approximately 150, 30 and 60 TCR-sequenced participants respectively. Study-wide findings and limitations: Participants were mostly white British and included more females than males, and it was suggested by the authors that clonal diversity may have been underestimated. In the small 56-69-year group, the increase in depth fell short of significance, most likely because of low power. Conclusions about previously exposed vaccinees are limited because only 6 or 7 AZD1222 recipients were SARS-CoV-2 seropositive at baseline. Because no samples from the day 14 peak response were available, repertoires could be characterized only after the peak T cell response. Vaccine-associated CD4 TCRs spanned the whole spike protein, with dominant responses in regions 160-218 and 743-854. Reportedly, close to half of the unique spike-specific TCRs recognized epitopes lying outside the regions that are mutated in the B.1.351 and B.1.1.7 variants. After two AZD1222 doses, both the breadth and the depth of spike-specific TCRs were significantly higher than at day 0 and than in MenACWY recipients.

Counted from cysteine to phenylalanine, this CDR3 has 15 amino acids. The kept DNA is CDR3 alone, 45 bases in frame from the first base. The germline V gene yields SNHLY for CDR1 and FYNNEI for CDR2. V sheds 5 bases and J sheds 1 base, leaving 14 bases between their ends. A word on this clone: This clone's antigen is unknown. It has no much larger one-base neighbor in the sample; base qualities were not kept.

The CDR3 regions of human TCRbeta chains were analyzed by immunosequencing. Processing in the source paper ran as follows. Repertoire TCRs were matched against a reference library of SARS-CoV-2-specific TCRs generated with the MIRA antigen-specificity platform. Breadth was defined as the fraction of unique TCRs that were SARS-CoV-2-associated. Depth was defined as the fraction of total T cells that were SARS-CoV-2-associated. Using the MIRA data, each spike-specific TCR was assigned both to the spike region to which the TCR was reactive and to a CD4 or CD8 class. Log10-transformed breadth and depth values were compared by one-way ANOVA with Sidak's multiple comparisons tests. TCRdb stores this immuneACCESS table with in-frame sequences only. Part of the clones is absent; in the studies checked, under half of the shortfall reflects unresolved V genes, and no reason is known for the rest. V and J calls and clone size are given by that table; D and trimming were obtained from the DNA. A total of 150,000 to 200,000 clones appear in this sample, about 90% of them only once. The ten largest clones add up to around 1% of the sample.

The time point label, as the study defines it: about 28 days (+/-7) after the second vaccine dose. Because spike-specific TCR depth and breadth did not differ between the two schedules, AZD1222 recipients who got a second dose at roughly 4 weeks were pooled with those who got a second dose at roughly 12 weeks. The vaccinee samples were drawn from two UK trials, COV001 and COV002, one of which was a single-blind randomized controlled phase 2/3 trial testing AZD1222 (ChAdOx1 nCoV-19) in healthy adults. For TCRbeta chain sequencing, PBMC samples were collected from trial participants at day 0 and at day 28 after the second dose.

This TCR came from an adult who received the AZD1222 COVID-19 vaccine. This specimen was peripheral blood, taken 28 days after the second AZD1222 dose. Here the chain combines TRBV2 and TRBJ1-2, with a weak D call of TRBD1 (6 bases match). CDR3 loop: CASSHGQTYNYGYTF. DNA sequence: TGTGCCAGCAGTCACGGACAGACTTATAACTATGGCTACACCTTC.